These 18 T cell receptor beta chains share one sample of origin, sequenced in a study of blood T cell repertoires in COVID-19. Some clones are missing from TCRdb's copy, which holds only in-frame ones; the method was immunoSEQ multiplex PCR. The sample lists about 180,000 clones, approximately 77% occurring once. Sequenced sample: PBMCs or T cells enriched from blood (not recorded which). These receptor sequences come from a man aged 55 to 69 who had recovered from COVID-19.

This chain connects TRBV18 to TRBJ1-1; TRBD1 matches 7 bases. CDR3 size: 15 residues. With 1 base clipped from V and 0 bases from J, the junction kept 2 bases outside the gene matches. Germline CDR1 and CDR2: KGHSH and LQKENI. The CDR3 DNA is TGTGCCAGCTCACCACTGGGGACAGTGAACACTGAAGCTTTCTTT. Its protein product is CASSPLGTVNTEAFF.

The chain is built from TRBV5-4 and TRBJ1-1; D is unresolved. The germline V gene has CDR1 SGHNT and CDR2 YYREEE (reference sequence). The CDR3 spans 14 residues. The V and J ends lost 4 bases and 0 bases respectively, with 10 bases between them. In DNA form, the CDR3 reads TGTGCCAGCAGCATCGCAGGCATGAACACTGAAGCTTTCTTT. It specifies CASSIAGMNTEAFF.

The chain uses TRBV3-1 (or the pseudogene TRBV3-2) and TRBJ2-7; D is perhaps TRBD1 (6 bases). The length of the CDR3 is 12 residues. The germline V gene encodes CDR1 LGHDT and CDR2 YNNKEL (reference sequence). V was trimmed by 4 bases and J by 4 bases, leaving 8 bases between them. CDR3 sequence (DNA): TGTGCCAGCAGCCGGACAGTGTACGAGCAGTACTTC. It specifies CASSRTVYEQYF.

The chain has TRBV19 and TRBJ1-5, with D perhaps TRBD1 (5 bases). Per germline, CDR1 LNHDA and CDR2 SQIVND (reference sequence). Trimming pared 4 bases from V and 1 base from J, leaving 14 bases between. CDR3 length equals 16 residues. In DNA form, the CDR3 reads TGTGCCAGTAGTAAAAGGGACTCCCAGAGCAATCAGCCCCAGCATTTT. It translates to CASSKRDSQSNQPQHF.

This chain links TRBV7-8 with TRBJ1-2, with 8 bases matching TRBD1. V lost 5 bases, J lost 8 bases, and 10 bases stayed unmatched. There are 14 residues in the CDR3. CDR1 is SGHVS, CDR2 FQNEAQ, per germline. The CDR3 bases are TGTGCCAGCAGCCATTCGGACAGGGTTGGAGGCTACACCTTC. This translates into CASSHSDRVGGYTF.

The V call is TRBV5-1, the J call TRBJ1-1; D remains ambiguous. Looked up from germline, CDR1 is SGHRS and CDR2 is YFSETQ. The CDR3 covers 12 residues. The V end lost 0 bases, the J end lost 8 bases, and 8 bases lay between the germline ends. The CDR3 here is CASSLVGREAFF. The CDR3 DNA is TGCGCCAGCAGCTTGGTAGGCAGGGAAGCTTTCTTT.

This chain links TRBV7-8 with TRBJ1-1, with D possibly TRBD1 on 6 matching bases. With 2 bases removed from V and 1 base from J, the gap between germline ends came to 11 bases. Looked up from germline, CDR1 is SGHVS and CDR2 is FQNEAQ. The CDR3 is 15 amino acids. CDR3: CASSLYDRPNTEAFF. CDR3 nucleotides: TGTGCCAGCAGCTTATACGACAGGCCGAACACTGAAGCTTTCTTT.

This clone was detected many times. V is TRBV30 and J is TRBJ1-2; 7 bases align to TRBD1. With V trimmed by 4 bases and J by 3 bases, 5 bases remained unmatched. The V gene's germline CDR1 is GTSNPN and CDR2 SVGIG (reference sequence). CDR3 size: 13 residues. The CDR3 sequence is CAWNNRGDYGYTF. CDR3 sequence (DNA): TGTGCCTGGAATAACAGGGGAGACTATGGCTACACCTTC.

The CDR3 protein is CASSYGAHREQYF. The CDR3 nucleotides are TGTGCCAGCAGTTACGGGGCCCACCGGGAGCAGTACTTC. The gene calls are TRBV6-6 and TRBJ2-7; tentatively, D is TRBD1 (5 bases). This CDR3 has 13 residues. Germline V gene data show CDR1 as MNHNY and CDR2 as SVGAGI (reference sequence). Deletions cut 2 bases from V and 7 bases from J, with 12 bases between.

The chain recombines TRBV7-8 with TRBJ2-3; the match to TRBD1 covers 10 bases. V was pared by 1 base and J by 4 bases, with 2 bases of the junction left unmatched. There are 15 residues in the CDR3. Germline V gene sequence: CDR1 SGHVS, CDR2 FQNEAQ. In DNA form, the CDR3 reads TGTGCCAGCAGCTTAGTAGGACAGGGGGCAGATACGCAGTATTTT. Translated: CASSLVGQGADTQYF.

The chain carries TRBV7-9 and TRBJ2-1; 9 nucleotides agree with TRBD1. CDR1 is SEHNR and CDR2 is FQNEAQ in the germline V gene (reference sequence). The CDR3 contains 15 residues. After removal of 4 bases from V and 5 bases from J, the junction contained 6 bases not matched to a gene. The chain's CDR3 is CASSSLQGAHNEQFF. DNA for the CDR3: TGTGCCAGCAGCTCTCTACAGGGGGCGCACAATGAGCAGTTCTTC.

The chain recombines TRBV3-1 (or the pseudogene TRBV3-2) with TRBJ1-1; D call uncertain. Trimming stripped 0 bases from V and 2 bases from J, with 4 bases between. The CDR3 has 13 residues. CDR1 and CDR2 from the germline V gene are LGHDT and YNNKEL (reference sequence). CDR3 coding DNA: TGTGCCAGCAGCCAAGATAGAAACACTGAAGCTTTCTTT. Translated, it gives CASSQDRNTEAFF.

This chain links TRBV3-1 (or the pseudogene TRBV3-2) with TRBJ1-2; D uncertain. V dropped 2 bases and J dropped 8 bases, with 15 bases sitting between them. CDR3 length: 14 residues. CDR1 and CDR2 from the germline V gene are LGHDT and YNNKEL (reference sequence). For the CDR3, the DNA is TGTGCCAGCAGCCAATCCCAGTCGGCGCGGGGCTACACCTTC. This codes for CASSQSQSARGYTF.

The chain joins TRBV7-6 to TRBJ1-3; 8 bases are a match to TRBD1. This CDR3 has 17 residues. With V trimmed by 1 base and J by 0 bases, 5 bases remained unmatched. The germline V gene encodes CDR1 SGHVS and CDR2 FNYEAQ. CDR3 amino acids: CASSLGGQGDSGNTIYF. CDR3 sequence (DNA): TGTGCCAGCAGCTTAGGCGGACAGGGAGACTCTGGAAACACCATATATTTT.

This clone was detected only a few times. The chain joins TRBV27 to TRBJ1-5; 7 bases align to TRBD1. Germline CDR1 is MNHEY and CDR2 is SMNVEV (reference sequence). Unmatched junction bases numbered 13, after V lost 5 bases and J lost 3 bases. This CDR3 has 17 amino acids. The CDR3 nucleotides are TGTGCCAGCAGTAATACAGGAGGGGGCGGCACCAATCAGCCCCAGCATTTT. It translates to CASSNTGGGGTNQPQHF.

This clone was seen more than once but under ten times. The V gene is TRBV9, the J gene TRBJ2-1; 9 nucleotides line up with TRBD1. Trimming at V came to 3 bases and at J to 7 bases, leaving 8 bases not matched to a gene. Germline V gene lookup returns CDR1 SGDLS and CDR2 YYNGEE. The CDR3 runs to 15 residues. CDR3 coding DNA: TGTGCCAGCAGCGAAGGGACAGGGATCAGAAATGAGCAGTTCTTC. It translates to CASSEGTGIRNEQFF.

This clone was observed a few times. This rearrangement joins TRBV5-6 to TRBJ1-2, with D possibly being TRBD1 (6 bases). CDR3 length: 14 residues. CDR1 and CDR2 (germline): SGHDT, YYEEEE. The ends were cut back, 5 bases at V and 7 bases at J, with 18 bases in the middle. The CDR3 here is CASSLAGVGSGYTF. The CDR3 nucleotides are TGTGCCAGCAGTTTAGCAGGGGTGGGGAGTGGCTACACCTTC.

The chain combines TRBV28 with TRBJ2-3; TRBD2 matches 7 bases. The V segment lost 7 bases and the J segment 4 bases; nucleotides outside the gene matches: 17. Per germline, CDR1 MDHEN and CDR2 SYDVKM. This CDR3 is 17 amino acids long. This chain's CDR3 is CASTAPGRGLHADTQYF. In nucleotides, the CDR3 is TGTGCCAGCACCGCGCCGGGGAGGGGATTGCATGCAGATACGCAGTATTTT.